Below are 32 T cell receptor beta chains sequenced from a single sample in a study of PD-L1 blockade in urothelial cancer. The method was immunoSEQ multiplex PCR; TCRdb's version includes in-frame clones alone and lacks a portion of them. Of 29,000 or so clones detected, under 90% appear once; the ten largest clones hold approximately 3.1%. Described time point: peripheral blood 6 weeks after treatment start. Sample: PBMCs, taken around atezolizumab (anti-PD-L1) treatment. Every receptor here comes from a man between 65 and 80 years old with urothelial cancer.

The chain has TRBV7-9 and TRBJ2-3; 10 bases are a match to TRBD2. CDR3 length equals 17 residues. Losses at the gene ends were 5 bases for V and 2 bases for J; bases not matched to a gene: 10. In germline, CDR1 is SEHNR, CDR2 FQNEAQ (reference sequence). The CDR3 reads CASSHYGTSVFTDTQYF. Here the CDR3 DNA reads TGTGCCAGCAGCCACTACGGGACTAGCGTTTTCACAGATACGCAGTATTTT.

J is TRBJ1-2 and V is TRBV5-1, with D tentatively TRBD1 (5 bases). Germline-derived CDR1 and CDR2 are SGHRS and YFSETQ. The CDR3 is 15 amino acids. The germline V and J ends were trimmed by 0 bases and 2 bases, with 11 bases remaining between them. The CDR3 loop reads CASSLDRQGNYGYTF. In nucleotides, the CDR3 is TGCGCCAGCAGCTTGGACCGGCAGGGCAACTATGGCTACACCTTC.

The chain links TRBV6-5 to TRBJ1-4, with TRBD1 as a possible D gene (6 bases). This CDR3 is 16 amino acids long. Trimming stripped 4 bases from V and 8 bases from J, with 20 bases between. In germline, CDR1 is MNHEY, CDR2 SVGAGI. The chain's CDR3 is CASSSQYREIREKLFF. The CDR3 DNA follows: TGTGCCAGCAGTTCCCAATACAGGGAGATAAGGGAAAAACTGTTTTTT.

This clone was recorded once. The CDR3 DNA is TGTGCCAGCAGCCAAGGAGAAGGGGGCGGGGAAAAACTGTTTTTT. Amino acid sequence: CASSQGEGGGEKLFF. This rearrangement joins TRBV4-2 to TRBJ1-4, with TRBD1 matching 7 bases. The germline gives CDR1 LGHNA, CDR2 YNFKEQ. This CDR3 spans 15 amino acids. The trim removed 1 base at V and 8 bases at J, leaving 7 bases unmatched.

V usage is TRBV15 and J usage is TRBJ2-5; 7 nucleotides match TRBD2. Unmatched junction bases numbered 3, after V lost 3 bases and J lost 2 bases. CDR1 is LNHNV, CDR2 YYDKDF, per germline (reference sequence). The CDR3 is 14 amino acids. CDR3 bases: TGTGCCACCAGCAGGTCTAGCGGTCAAGAGACCCAGTACTTC. This translates into CATSRSSGQETQYF.

The sample holds a few counts of this clone. The V and J genes are TRBV7-3 and TRBJ2-1; TRBD2 is a possible D gene (6 bases). CDR3 length equals 14 residues. Germline V lookup: CDR1 SGHTA, CDR2 FQGTGA. V was cut by 0 bases and J by 7 bases, with 10 bases left in between. CDR3 DNA: TGTGCCAGCAGCTTAACGGGTCGGGGGAATGAGCAGTTCTTC. This codes for CASSLTGRGNEQFF.

V is TRBV19 and J is TRBJ2-3, with 9 bases identical to TRBD2. The V gene end was trimmed by 5 bases and the J gene end by 1 base; junction bases not matched to a gene: 4. CDR3 size: 15 residues. Germline loops: CDR1 LNHDA, CDR2 SQIVND (reference sequence). CDR3: CASSSASGGTDTQYF. CDR3 nucleotide sequence: TGTGCCAGTAGTTCCGCTAGCGGGGGCACAGATACGCAGTATTTT.

J is TRBJ1-4 and V is TRBV11-2, with a possible D match to TRBD1 (5 bases). V lost 5 bases and J lost 2, with 12 bases in between. CDR1 and CDR2 from the germline V gene are SGHAT and FQNNGV. The CDR3 has 15 residues. CDR3 bases: TGTGCCAGCAGCCGGGGCGGGACTACTAATGAAAAACTGTTTTTT. It specifies CASSRGGTTNEKLFF.

J is TRBJ2-7 and V is TRBV2; D is perhaps TRBD1 (6 bases). The CDR3 covers 14 residues. Trimming removed 2 bases from V and 5 bases from J, with 13 bases in between. Germline CDR1 and CDR2: SNHLY and FYNNEI. This CDR3 is CASSEHGTSDEQYF. The CDR3, as DNA: TGTGCCAGCAGTGAACATGGGACATCGGACGAGCAGTACTTC.

The gene calls are TRBV28 and TRBJ2-1; D gene uncertain. In germline, CDR1 is MDHEN, CDR2 SYDVKM. V was shortened by 5 bases and J by 4 bases, with 6 bases between the two germline ends. The CDR3 sequence is 12 residues long. The CDR3 loop reads CASSPLYNEQFF. CDR3 DNA sequence: TGTGCCAGCAGTCCGCTATACAATGAGCAGTTCTTC.

CDR3 amino acids: CSATSLNEQFF. CDR3 nucleotide sequence: TGCAGTGCTACGTCTTTGAATGAGCAGTTCTTC. The chain uses TRBV20-1 and TRBJ2-1; D ambiguous. V lost 4 bases, J lost 7 bases, and 8 bases lay in between. The V gene's germline CDR1 is DFQATT and CDR2 SNEGSKA (reference sequence). CDR3 size: 11 residues.

This clone was counted a few times. The V gene is TRBV4-1, the J gene TRBJ2-7; no clear D. CDR1 is MGHRA, CDR2 YSYEKL, per germline. Trimming removed 3 bases from V and 0 bases from J, with 9 bases in between. The CDR3 loop spans 14 amino acids. The CDR3 nucleotides are TGCGCCAGCAGCCAGTTAGACACCTCCTACGAGCAGTACTTC. This gives the protein CASSQLDTSYEQYF.

The chain recombines TRBV5-6 with TRBJ2-2; no reliable D call. Trimming stripped 4 bases from V and 5 bases from J, with 12 bases between. In germline, CDR1 is SGHDT, CDR2 YYEEEE. The CDR3 is made up of 14 amino acids. CDR3 region: CASSPWLRTGELFF. In DNA, the CDR3 is TGTGCCAGCAGCCCCTGGCTCAGAACCGGGGAGCTGTTTTTT.

The table lists this clone with a few counts. The gene calls are TRBV6-1 and TRBJ2-2, with 11 nucleotides matching TRBD2. With 7 bases clipped from V and 9 bases from J, the junction kept 7 bases outside the gene matches. The CDR3 sequence is 14 residues long. Germline V gene data show CDR1 as MNHNS and CDR2 as SASEGT. CDR3 sequence (DNA): TGTGCCAGCACCCCCCTAGCGGGAGGCCGGGAGCTGTTTTTT. Amino acids: CASTPLAGGRELFF.

The CDR3, as DNA: TGCGCCAGCAGCTTGGAGCTTGATACGCAGTATTTT. Residues: CASSLELDTQYF. The rearrangement joins TRBV5-1 to TRBJ2-3; no clear D. CDR1 and CDR2 from the germline V gene are SGHRS and YFSETQ. V lost 0 bases, J lost 6 bases, and 5 bases lay in between. The CDR3 length is 12 residues.

V is TRBV5-4 and J is TRBJ1-5; no clear D. The CDR3 length is 13 residues. Germline V gene lookup returns CDR1 SGHNT and CDR2 YYREEE (reference sequence). The V end was cut by 4 bases, the J end by 4 bases, with 9 bases between. The CDR3 region is CASSRERNQPQHF. The CDR3, as DNA: TGTGCCAGCAGCCGGGAAAGAAATCAGCCCCAGCATTTT.

The chain employs TRBV19 and TRBJ2-3; a weak D match, TRBD2 (5 bases). The CDR3 has 12 amino acids. Germline-derived CDR1 and CDR2 are LNHDA and SQIVND (reference sequence). V was trimmed by 5 bases and J by 5 bases, leaving 8 bases between them. The CDR3 sequence is CASSVAGDTQYF. The CDR3 region has the DNA TGTGCCAGTAGTGTCGCGGGAGATACGCAGTATTTT.

The chain recombines TRBV7-9 with TRBJ2-7; 7 positions match TRBD1. The CDR3 consists of 17 residues. Looked up from germline, CDR1 is SEHNR and CDR2 is FQNEAQ (reference sequence). The trim removed 2 bases at V and 4 bases at J, leaving 14 bases unmatched. CDR3: CASSLSLGDSVAYEQYF. CDR3 nucleotide sequence: TGTGCCAGCAGCTTAAGTCTGGGGGACAGCGTGGCTTACGAGCAGTACTTC.

The chain has TRBV19 and TRBJ1-1, with D tentatively TRBD1 (5 bases). The CDR3 consists of 12 residues. V lost 3 bases to trimming and J lost 7 bases, with 9 bases between them. Germline V lookup: CDR1 LNHDA, CDR2 SQIVND (reference sequence). The CDR3 DNA reads TGTGCCAGTAGTATCAGGACAAATGAAGCTTTCTTT. Encoded protein: CASSIRTNEAFF. The entire variable domain, with the rest obtained from reference TRBV19 and TRBJ1-1, is as follows: DGGITQSPKYLFRKEGQNVTLSCEQNLNHDAMYWYRQDPGQGLRLIYYSQIVNDFQKGDIAEGYSVSREKKESFPLTVTSAQKNPTAFYLCASSIRTNEAFFGQGTRLTVV.

The J gene is TRBJ1-2, the V gene TRBV5-1; 9 bases are shared with TRBD1. V was clipped by 3 bases and J by 5 bases; unmatched bases: 8. Germline V lookup: CDR1 SGHRS, CDR2 YFSETQ. This CDR3 contains 15 residues. CDR3 coding DNA: TGCGCCAGCAGCTGGAAGACCGGGACAGGGTATGGCTACACCTTC. Translation gives CASSWKTGTGYGYTF.

This clone showed up just a few times. The CDR3 nucleotides read TGTGCCAGCAGTCGACAGGGGAGCTCCTACAATGAGCAGTTCTTC. The encoded protein is CASSRQGSSYNEQFF. The gene calls are TRBV2 and TRBJ2-1; 8 bases line up with TRBD1. The CDR3 length is 15 residues. V lost 5 bases, J lost 0 bases, and 3 bases stayed unmatched. The germline V gene encodes CDR1 SNHLY and CDR2 FYNNEI.

This chain connects TRBV30 to TRBJ1-4, with TRBD1 matching 11 bases. The ends lost 3 bases at V and 7 bases at J; junction bases unmatched: 7. Germline loops: CDR1 GTSNPN, CDR2 SVGIG (reference sequence). The CDR3 is made up of 15 amino acids. CDR3 region: CAWRPPGQGGEKLFF. CDR3 in DNA: TGTGCCTGGAGGCCTCCGGGACAGGGGGGTGAAAAACTGTTTTTT.

The rearrangement links TRBV4-2 to TRBJ2-4; the match to TRBD1 covers 10 bases. This CDR3 is built from 15 residues. Germline CDR1 LGHNA, CDR2 YNFKEQ. With 4 bases clipped from V and 0 bases from J, the junction kept 0 bases outside the gene matches. CDR3 bases: TGTGCCAGCAGCCGGGACAGGGGAGCCAAAAACATTCAGTACTTC. Its protein is CASSRDRGAKNIQYF.

The chain is built from TRBV20-1 and TRBJ1-2, with D tentatively TRBD1 (5 bases). V was trimmed by 5 bases and J by 10 bases, leaving 11 bases between them. The CDR3 has 10 residues. CDR1 and CDR2 (germline): DFQATT, SNEGSKA (reference sequence). In DNA form, the CDR3 reads TGCAGTGCTGCTGACAGCATCTACACCTTC. As protein: CSAADSIYTF.

The CDR3 loop is CASSDPPGQFLNTEAFF. Here the CDR3 DNA reads TGTGCCAGCAGCGATCCTCCCGGACAGTTTTTGAACACTGAAGCTTTCTTT. The chain uses TRBV9 and TRBJ1-1; tentative D call: TRBD1 (6 bases). V shed 3 bases and J shed 0 bases, with 18 bases lying between them. The CDR3 extends over 17 amino acids. Germline loops: CDR1 SGDLS, CDR2 YYNGEE.

The V and J genes are TRBV5-1 and TRBJ2-1; perhaps TRBD2 as D (6 bases). CDR3 size: 15 residues. V was shortened by 2 bases and J by 4 bases, with 13 bases between the two germline ends. Germline V gene data show CDR1 as SGHRS and CDR2 as YFSETQ. For the CDR3, the DNA is TGCGCCAGCAGCTTAAATAGCGGAACTTACAATGAGCAGTTCTTC. Translating it yields CASSLNSGTYNEQFF.

This sequence joins TRBV11-1 and TRBJ1-1; D is unclear. CDR1 and CDR2 from the germline V gene are SGHAT and FQDESV (reference sequence). There are 13 residues in the CDR3. V shed 5 bases and J shed 1 base, with 8 bases lying between them. DNA for the CDR3: TGTGCCAGCAGCCGGGAGAAGAACACTGAAGCTTTCTTT. It encodes CASSREKNTEAFF.

This chain connects TRBV5-1 to TRBJ2-7, with 9 bases aligning to TRBD2. Trimming cost V 5 bases and J 2 bases; bases outside gene matches: 2. Germline V CDR1 and CDR2: SGHRS, YFSETQ. The CDR3 contains 13 residues. CDR3 in amino acids: CASSTSGPYEQYF. CDR3 DNA: TGCGCCAGCAGTACTAGCGGGCCCTACGAGCAGTACTTC.

The J gene is TRBJ2-7, the V gene TRBV5-5, with D perhaps TRBD1 (5 bases). Germline CDR1 reads SGHKS; CDR2 reads YYEKEE (reference sequence). The CDR3 totals 12 residues. Between the trimmed V and J ends, which lost 2 bases and 5 bases, there was a span of 8 bases. The CDR3 protein is CASSLGVHEQYF. CDR3 DNA sequence: TGTGCCAGCAGCTTAGGGGTCCACGAGCAGTACTTC.

This chain connects TRBV5-1 to TRBJ1-4; 7 bases match TRBD1. In germline, CDR1 is SGHRS, CDR2 YFSETQ. J gave up 4 bases and V 4 bases, and 7 bases lay outside the gene matches. The CDR3 length is 15 residues. The CDR3, as DNA: TGCGCCAGCAGCGTCGGACAGGCCTATAATGAAAAACTGTTTTTT. Protein: CASSVGQAYNEKLFF.

This clone has just a few counts. The rearrangement links TRBV5-1 to TRBJ2-5; 9 bases map to TRBD2. This CDR3 has 15 amino acids. Per the germline V gene, CDR1 is SGHRS and CDR2 is YFSETQ. V gave up 1 base and J gave up 5 bases; unmatched junction bases: 6. The CDR3 region has the DNA TGCGCCAGCAGCTTGCGCGGGGGGGCCGGGGAGACCCAGTACTTC. Translated: CASSLRGGAGETQYF.

J is TRBJ1-6 and V is TRBV7-2, with D possibly TRBD1 on 5 matching bases. The CDR3 covers 12 residues. Trimming shortened V by 5 bases and J by 12 bases, and 11 bases separated the two germline ends. Germline CDR1 SGHTA, CDR2 FQGNSA. The CDR3: CASSGTGGPLHF. CDR3 sequence (DNA): TGTGCCAGCAGCGGGACCGGGGGACCCCTCCACTTT.